Listed here is a single TCR beta chain. The data derive from a study of blood T cell repertoires in COVID-19. Looking at the study overall: Collection of acute and convalescent COVID-19 samples took place in the United States, Italy and Spain. T cells, B-cell-depleted T cells, or PBMCs supplied cDNA or gDNA.

Authors' data handling: Reference gene primer amplification yielded estimated nucleated cell counts. TCRdb keeps only in-frame clones here, not all; method: immunoSEQ multiplex PCR. V and J calls and clone size are copied from that table; D and trimming were computed from the DNA. There are under 40,000 clones in the sample; 80% to 90% occur only once, and roughly 25% lies in the top ten. The CDR3 has 15 amino acids. CDR1 and CDR2 from the germline V gene are SGHVS and FNYEAQ. V lost 1 base and J lost 1, with 10 bases in between. The sequenced material came from peripheral blood. The clonotype comes from a woman over 75 with active or convalescent COVID-19. V is TRBV7-6 and J is TRBJ1-1, with a weak D call TRBD1 (5 bases). The CDR3 reads CASSLVAGENTEAFF. For the CDR3, the DNA is TGTGCCAGCAGCTTAGTTGCGGGGGAGAACACTGAAGCTTTCTTT.